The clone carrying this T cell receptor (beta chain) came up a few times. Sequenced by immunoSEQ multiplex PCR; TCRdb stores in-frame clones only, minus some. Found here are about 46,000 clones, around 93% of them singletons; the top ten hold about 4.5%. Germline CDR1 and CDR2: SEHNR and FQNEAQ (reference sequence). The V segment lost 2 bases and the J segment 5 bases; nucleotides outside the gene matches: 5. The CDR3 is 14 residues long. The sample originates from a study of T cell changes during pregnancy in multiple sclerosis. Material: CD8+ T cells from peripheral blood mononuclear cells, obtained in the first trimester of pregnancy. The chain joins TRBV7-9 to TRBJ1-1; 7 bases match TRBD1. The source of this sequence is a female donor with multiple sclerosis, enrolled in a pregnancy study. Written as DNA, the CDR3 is TGTGCCAGCAGCTTAAAGGGGGCGGGGACTGAAGCTTTCTTT. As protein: CASSLKGAGTEAFF.